The clone carrying this T cell receptor (beta chain) showed up many times. The antigen is not known. Exclusions: uncontrolled infection, other autoimmune disease, pregnancy, lactation. Fresh 10 ml peripheral blood yielded PBMCs. The CDR3 length is 14 residues. V was pared by 7 bases and J by 0 bases, with 7 bases between. The data were obtained in a study of T cells in Graves' hyperthyroidism and ophthalmopathy. Study observations and caveats: A median roughly 6.6 months before onset, the model predicted ophthalmopathy.

TCR beta CDR3 regions were amplified from RNA. HTBI primers were used for first-round RT-PCR of the TCR CDR3. TCRdb recomputed calls from the multiplex PCR reads with MiXCR, one row per CDR3 protein. The table records around 420,000 distinct CDR3 sequences, 12% to 15% of them present only once. Sequencing used blood. The TCR comes from a woman aged 18 to 35 with Graves' hyperthyroidism. The V gene is TRBV12-3 or TRBV12-4, the J gene TRBJ2-6; D uncertain. This CDR3 reads CASKFGSGANVLTF. CDR3 DNA: TGTGCCAGCAAATTCGGCTCTGGGGCCAACGTCCTGACTTTC.